The 26 T cell receptor beta chains below were found in one sample sequenced in a study of Graves' ophthalmopathy and Graves' hyperthyroidism. Amplification targeted the TCR beta CDR3 regions, with RNA transcripts as the source material. Second-round multiplex PCR followed a first-round RT-PCR using HTBI primers. TCRdb recomputed calls from the multiplex PCR reads with MiXCR, one row per CDR3 protein. The repertoire holds 300,000 to 350,000 distinct CDR3 sequences, 17% seen once, with 9% to 15% in the top ten. The sequenced sample consisted of peripheral blood. The source of these receptors is an adult man with Graves' ophthalmopathy.

The table lists this clonotype with many counts. J is TRBJ2-2 and V is TRBV11-3; 10 bases are a match to TRBD2. CDR1 and CDR2 (germline): SGHNT, YENEEA. This CDR3 is built from 19 residues. Unmatched junction bases numbered 15, after V lost 5 bases and J lost 3 bases. CDR3 residues: CASSQRVSGGLVDTGELFF. The CDR3 bases are TGTGCCAGCAGCCAAAGGGTTAGCGGGGGGCTAGTTGACACCGGGGAGCTGTTTTTT.

In its sample, this clonotype was seen many times. The rearrangement uses TRBV6-1 and TRBJ2-7, with a possible D match to TRBD2 (5 bases). Germline V gene data show CDR1 as MNHNS and CDR2 as SASEGT. The CDR3 contains 17 residues. V lost 1 base to trimming and J lost 0 bases, with 16 bases between them. The CDR3 region is CASSEDGGSVASYEQYF. DNA of the CDR3: TGTGCCAGCAGTGAAGATGGTGGGAGTGTTGCCTCCTACGAGCAGTACTTC.

This clonotype was picked up many times. This chain links TRBV3-1 with TRBJ1-5; D is ambiguous. This CDR3 is 14 amino acids long. Germline V gene sequence: CDR1 LGHDT, CDR2 YNNKEL (reference sequence). Trimming cost V 0 bases and J 5 bases, with 8 bases left between them. This chain's CDR3 is CASSQDTVHQPQHF. In DNA, the CDR3 is TGTGCCAGCAGCCAAGATACGGTCCATCAGCCCCAGCATTTT.

This clonotype has a count of ten or more. The chain recombines TRBV15 with TRBJ1-1, with D possibly being TRBD1 (6 bases). This CDR3 contains 17 residues. V dropped 0 bases and J dropped 0 bases, with 14 bases sitting between them. CDR1 LNHNV and CDR2 YYDKDF come from the germline V gene (reference sequence). CDR3 DNA: TGTGCCACCAGCAGAGAATCCAGGGGCTTGGTGAACACTGAAGCTTTCTTT. It specifies CATSRESRGLVNTEAFF.

This clonotype was counted at least ten times. The rearrangement uses TRBV2 and TRBJ1-1, with D perhaps TRBD1 (5 bases). V lost 4 bases to trimming and J lost 7 bases, with 16 bases between them. Germline lookup yields CDR1 SNHLY and CDR2 FYNNEI. CDR3 length: 14 amino acids. The CDR3 bases are TGTGCCAGCAGTGTTGACCAGGGCAGCGTTGAAGCTTTCTTT. Its protein is CASSVDQGSVEAFF.

This clonotype has a count of ten or more. This sequence joins TRBV6-1 and TRBJ1-1; no firm D call. Germline CDR1 MNHNS, CDR2 SASEGT. The CDR3 is 15 amino acids. V was trimmed by 2 bases and J by 2 bases, leaving 12 bases between them. Written as DNA, the CDR3 is TGTGCCAGCAGTGAACCCCCGGGAAGAAACACTGAAGCTTTCTTT. This encodes CASSEPPGRNTEAFF.

This clonotype occurred many times. The rearrangement uses TRBV20-1 and TRBJ2-5; 11 bases align to TRBD1. The length of the CDR3 is 13 residues. Germline V gives CDR1 DFQATT, CDR2 SNEGSKA (reference sequence). CDR3 region: CSGQGAGRETQYF. The CDR3 region has the DNA TGCAGCGGACAGGGGGCGGGTCGGGAGACCCAGTACTTC.

For this clonotype: The germline gene is not matched at one end of the junction; a read error may be the cause. V and J are TRBV6-1 and TRBJ1-2; D gene unclear. The CDR3 is 13 residues long. Germline V gene data show CDR1 as MNHNS and CDR2 as SASEGT. The chain's CDR3 is CASSVVGFDGYSF. CDR3 sequence (DNA): TGTGCCAGCAGTGTAGTGGGTTTCGATGGCTACAGCTTC.

This rearrangement joins TRBV5-1 to TRBJ2-2; 13 positions agree with TRBD2. Per germline, CDR1 SGHRS and CDR2 YFSETQ. This CDR3 comprises 19 residues. J was trimmed by 0 bases and V by 0 bases; bases with no gene match: 5. The CDR3 here is CASSLGGLAGIANTGELFF. In nucleotides, the CDR3 is TGCGCCAGCAGCTTGGGGGGACTAGCGGGAATCGCGAACACCGGGGAGCTGTTTTTT.

This clonotype was picked up many times. The chain is built from TRBV7-2 and TRBJ2-5; D ambiguous. The germline V gene has CDR1 SGHTA and CDR2 FQGNSA. The CDR3 loop spans 13 amino acids. Trimming stripped 6 bases from V and 2 bases from J, with 10 bases between. CDR3: CASRDEPQETQYF. Here the CDR3 DNA reads TGTGCCAGCAGGGACGAACCTCAAGAGACCCAGTACTTC.

In its sample, this clonotype was seen many times. The chain is built from TRBV15 and TRBJ2-5; either TRBD1 or TRBD2 may supply D (6 bases each). The CDR3 loop spans 14 amino acids. V lost 3 bases, J lost 3 bases, and 11 bases lay in between. Germline V lookup: CDR1 LNHNV, CDR2 YYDKDF (reference sequence). CDR3 residues: CATSSYGGKETQYF. CDR3 sequence (DNA): TGTGCCACCAGCAGCTACGGGGGCAAAGAGACCCAGTACTTC.

V is TRBV3-1 and J is TRBJ1-2; 9 bases map to TRBD1. Trimming removed 2 bases from V and 7 bases from J; junction bases left unmatched: 8. Germline loops: CDR1 LGHDT, CDR2 YNNKEL (reference sequence). The CDR3 consists of 15 residues. DNA of the CDR3: TGTGCCAGCAGCCAACGGGACAGGGTTTCGGCTGGCTACACCTTC. Amino acid sequence: CASSQRDRVSAGYTF.

The J gene is TRBJ2-7, the V gene TRBV6-2 or TRBV6-3; 7 nucleotides align to TRBD1. The J call may be mistaken, given a closer DNA end match to TRBJ2-1. The CDR3 consists of 14 residues. CDR1 and CDR2 (germline): MNHEY, SVGEGT. In DNA form, the CDR3 reads TGTGCCAGCAGTTACATGACAGGGTCCTACGAGCAGTTCTTC. This sequence encodes CASSYMTGSYEQFF.

The genes are TRBV6-1 and TRBJ2-7, with 13 positions matching TRBD2. The CDR3 has 14 amino acids. The V gene end was trimmed by 6 bases and the J gene end by 7 bases; junction bases not matched to a gene: 6. Germline values: CDR1 MNHNS, CDR2 SASEGT. The CDR3: CASRGLAGEGEQYF. CDR3 in DNA: TGTGCCAGCAGAGGACTAGCGGGAGAGGGTGAGCAGTACTTC.

This clonotype was detected many times. The rearrangement links TRBV2 to TRBJ1-2; TRBD1 matches at 8 bases. Trimming took 7 bases from V and 2 from J; bases not matched to a gene: 3. The length of the CDR3 is 13 residues. Per the germline V gene, CDR1 is SNHLY and CDR2 is FYNNEI. This CDR3 is CASTRTGNYGYTF. CDR3 nucleotide sequence: TGTGCCAGCACTAGGACAGGGAACTATGGCTACACCTTC.

This clonotype was recorded many times. The chain joins TRBV18 to TRBJ1-1; TRBD1 is a possible D gene (6 bases). Trimming shortened V by 7 bases and J by 0 bases, and 9 bases separated the two germline ends. Germline V lookup: CDR1 KGHSH, CDR2 LQKENI. The CDR3 covers 13 residues. CDR3 sequence reads: CASLGQLNTEAFF. The DNA of the CDR3 is TGTGCCAGCTTGGGACAATTGAACACTGAAGCTTTCTTT.

The J gene is TRBJ1-6, the V gene TRBV20-1; a weak D match, TRBD1 (5 bases). Between the trimmed V and J ends, which lost 3 bases and 13 bases, there was a span of 10 bases. The germline V gene has CDR1 DFQATT and CDR2 SNEGSKA (reference sequence). The CDR3 loop spans 11 amino acids. In nucleotides, the CDR3 is TGCAGTGCTAGTCTGCAGGGTCCCCTCCACTTT. This gives the protein CSASLQGPLHF.

This clonotype was counted many times. The V and J genes are TRBV6-5 and TRBJ1-1, with D perhaps TRBD1 (5 bases). Trimming pared 0 bases from V and 7 bases from J, leaving 15 bases between. The CDR3 is 15 amino acids. Germline V CDR1 and CDR2: MNHEY, SVGAGI. In DNA, the CDR3 is TGTGCCAGCAGTTACTCGTTCGGGGCCGTGGGTGAAGCTTTCTTT. Its protein is CASSYSFGAVGEAFF.

The chain links TRBV28 to TRBJ2-2; 10 nucleotides match TRBD2. Germline trimming cut 1 base from V and 4 bases from J; bases unmatched to any gene: 12. From germline, CDR1 is MDHEN and CDR2 SYDVKM. This CDR3 is 19 amino acids long. CDR3 protein: CASSLFGRTSGKLTGELFF. CDR3 sequence (DNA): TGTGCCAGCAGTTTATTCGGCCGGACTAGCGGCAAACTCACCGGGGAGCTGTTTTTT. Full variable domain (outside the CDR3, taken from reference TRBV28 and TRBJ2-2): DVKVTQSSRYLVKRTGEKVFLECVQDMDHENMFWYRQDPGLGLRLIYFSYDVKMKEKGDIPEGYSVSREKKERFSLILESASTNQTSMYLCASSLFGRTSGKLTGELFFGEGSRLTVL.

This clonotype was recorded many times. The chain links TRBV29-1 to TRBJ2-2; possibly TRBD1 or TRBD2 for D (6 bases each). Germline V gene lookup returns CDR1 SQVTM and CDR2 ANQGSEA. V lost 1 base and J lost 4, with 10 bases in between. The CDR3 covers 14 residues. The CDR3 spells CSVEAGAGTGELFF. CDR3 bases: TGCAGCGTTGAAGCGGGGGCGGGCACCGGGGAGCTGTTTTTT.

V gene TRBV6-2 or TRBV6-3 combines with J gene TRBJ1-5; D is undetermined. The germline V and J ends were trimmed by 6 bases and 9 bases, with 15 bases remaining between them. CDR1 MNHEY and CDR2 SVGEGT come from the germline V gene. This CDR3 contains 13 residues. CDR3 amino acids: CASSPTPRSPQHF. In nucleotides, the CDR3 is TGTGCCAGCAGCCCTACACCCAGGTCGCCCCAGCATTTT.

This clonotype was seen many times. This rearrangement joins TRBV12-3 or TRBV12-4 to TRBJ2-7; 8 bases are a match to TRBD2. V lost 4 bases to trimming and J lost 0 bases; unmatched junction nucleotides: 8. This CDR3 is 16 amino acids long. The DNA for the CDR3 is TGTGCCAGCAGTTCTTATGGTCTAGCGGGCTCCTACGAGCAGTACTTC. Its translation is CASSSYGLAGSYEQYF.

Ten or more counts support this clonotype. The chain joins TRBV2 to TRBJ2-7, with 11 bases fitting TRBD1. Looked up from germline, CDR1 is SNHLY and CDR2 is FYNNEI. The CDR3 contains 17 residues. V gave up 0 bases and J gave up 5 bases; unmatched junction bases: 9. The CDR3 is CASSEAGGGQGANEQYF. CDR3 DNA: TGTGCCAGCAGTGAAGCGGGGGGAGGACAGGGGGCCAACGAGCAGTACTTC.

This clonotype has at least ten counts. The chain couples TRBV29-1 to TRBJ2-7, with 10 bases matching TRBD1. With 4 bases clipped from V and 4 bases from J, the junction kept 1 base outside the gene matches. The CDR3 consists of 12 residues. Germline V gene lookup returns CDR1 SQVTM and CDR2 ANQGSEA. The CDR3 DNA reads as TGCAGCGTTGTGGGACAGGGGTACGAGCAGTACTTC. It specifies CSVVGQGYEQYF.

This clonotype was observed at least ten times. The chain is built from TRBV30 and TRBJ1-2; D possibly corresponds to TRBD1 (6 bases). The V and J ends lost 1 base and 5 bases respectively, with 17 bases between them. The length of the CDR3 is 15 residues. CDR1 GTSNPN and CDR2 SVGIG come from the germline V gene (reference sequence). DNA for the CDR3: TGTGCCTGGAGTGATCCCGGGACACATTTTTATGGCTACACCTTC. Amino acid sequence: CAWSDPGTHFYGYTF.

As for this clonotype: A much larger clonotype is one base distant, so this may be a read error. Since the CDR3 does not end with the conserved phenylalanine or tryptophan, this likely comes from a read error. Here the CDR3 DNA reads TGTGCCAGCAGTTACAGGACAGGGGATCCGAACACCGGGGAGCTGTTTCTT. The encoded protein is CASSYRTGDPNTGELFL. The V gene is TRBV6-2 or TRBV6-3, the J gene TRBJ2-2, with 9 bases that match TRBD1. J was trimmed by 0 bases and V by 2 bases; bases with no gene match: 4. This CDR3 is 17 amino acids long. CDR1 and CDR2 (germline): MNHEY, SVGEGT.